The 8 T cell receptor beta chains below come from one sample, sequenced in a study of blood T cell repertoires in COVID-19. Method: immunoSEQ multiplex PCR; TCRdb's copy keeps in-frame clones and lacks some. The table has 300,000 to 400,000 clones, around 87% seen once. Sequenced input: peripheral blood. The source of these receptors is a woman between 50 and 59 years old with COVID-19, enrolled during active disease.

V usage is TRBV3-1 (or the pseudogene TRBV3-2) and J usage is TRBJ2-2, with 9 positions matching TRBD2. The J segment lost 6 bases and the V segment lost 1 base, leaving 6 bases of the junction unmatched. CDR1 and CDR2 (germline): LGHDT, YNNKEL (reference sequence). The CDR3 covers 16 residues. CDR3 sequence (DNA): TGTGCCAGCAGCCAAGTTGGGACTAGCTTCTCCGGGGAGCTGTTTTTT. It encodes CASSQVGTSFSGELFF.

The rearrangement joins TRBV12-5 to TRBJ2-7, with D perhaps TRBD1 (6 bases). The CDR3 has 13 residues. CDR1 is LGHNT and CDR2 is FRNRAP in the germline V gene. V gave up 1 base and J gave up 6 bases, with 10 bases separating them. The chain's CDR3 is CASGLDRALEQYF. CDR3 in DNA: TGTGCTAGTGGTTTGGACAGGGCCCTCGAGCAGTACTTC.

V is TRBV5-8 and J is TRBJ1-4, with 8 bases that match TRBD1. Germline CDR1 SGHTS, CDR2 YDEGEE. Trimming at V came to 1 base and at J to 6 bases, leaving 2 bases not matched to a gene. The CDR3 covers 14 residues. Here the CDR3 DNA reads TGTGCCAGCAGCTTGAACAGGGGGGATGAAAAACTGTTTTTT. It encodes CASSLNRGDEKLFF.

The chain uses TRBV19 and TRBJ2-1, with a possible D match to TRBD2 (6 bases). The germline V and J ends were trimmed by 3 bases and 7 bases, with 10 bases remaining between them. Germline CDR1 is LNHDA and CDR2 is SQIVND (reference sequence). The length of the CDR3 is 13 residues. CDR3 protein: CASSITGTNEQFF. The CDR3 DNA sequence: TGTGCCAGTAGTATCACCGGGACTAATGAGCAGTTCTTC.

This clone was observed a few times. The chain joins TRBV5-1 to TRBJ1-1; 7 bases map to TRBD1. In germline, CDR1 is SGHRS, CDR2 YFSETQ. V dropped 8 bases and J dropped 1; count of bases not matched to a gene: 2. The CDR3 loop spans 12 amino acids. The CDR3 nucleotides are TGCGCCAGTCAGGGGGAGAACACTGAAGCTTTCTTT. This codes for CASQGENTEAFF.

The rearrangement uses TRBV5-6 and TRBJ2-7; perhaps TRBD1 as D (6 bases). V lost 0 bases and J lost 3, with 13 bases in between. Germline V lookup: CDR1 SGHDT, CDR2 YYEEEE. This CDR3 has 15 amino acids. The CDR3 spells CASSLGATGYYEQYF. The CDR3 DNA reads TGTGCCAGCAGCTTGGGGGCGACAGGATACTACGAGCAGTACTTC.

This chain links TRBV7-2 with TRBJ2-7; 8 nucleotides match TRBD1. The germline CDR1 and CDR2 sequences are SGHTA and FQGNSA. The CDR3 spans 15 residues. V shed 5 bases and J 3 bases; nucleotides not matched to a gene: 9. CDR3 in amino acids: CASSPRTGSLYEQYF. The CDR3 DNA sequence: TGTGCCAGCAGCCCCCGGACAGGGAGTCTCTACGAGCAGTACTTC.

This chain connects TRBV7-9 to TRBJ2-1, with a weak D call TRBD1 (5 bases). Germline CDR1 and CDR2: SEHNR and FQNEAQ (reference sequence). CDR3 length: 18 residues. Trimming removed 6 bases from V and 4 bases from J, with 25 bases in between. The CDR3 sequence is CASSLVGQRHVGYNEQFF. CDR3 nucleotide sequence: TGTGCCAGCAGTTTGGTGGGGCAGCGCCACGTTGGGTACAATGAGCAGTTCTTC.